The rows below give T cell receptor beta chains drawn from one sample of a study of blood T cell repertoires in COVID-19. Produced via immunoSEQ multiplex PCR; TCRdb's table is partial and in-frame only. The table has a few hundred thousand clones, 88% seen once; the top ten hold 1.2%. The sequenced sample was PBMCs or T cells enriched from blood (not recorded which). The receptors originated from a woman between 18 and 29 years old who had recovered from COVID-19. CDR3s include the opening cysteine and the closing phenylalanine or tryptophan. D genes are given only for firm matches. Expanded clones get a size class; other rows say once, few or many, or leave the size out.

j_gene,d_gene,v_gene,abundance,CDR3aa,CDR3nt
TRBJ1-1,NA,TRBV20-1,NA,CSAVKHTEAFF,TGCAGTGCCGTAAAGCACACTGAAGCTTTCTTT
TRBJ2-2,NA,TRBV13,once,CASSFGGTGELFF,TGTGCCAGCAGTTTCGGGGGAACCGGGGAGCTGTTTTTT
TRBJ2-5,TRBD2,TRBV2,NA,CASSGLAGGQETQYF,TGTGCCAGCAGTGGACTAGCGGGGGGACAAGAGACCCAGTACTTC
TRBJ2-5,TRBD2,TRBV11-2,NA,CASSRGPSGGRETQYF,TGTGCCAGCAGCCGAGGACCTAGCGGGGGCAGAGAGACCCAGTACTTC
TRBJ1-2,TRBD1,TRBV19,once,CASHYRPGQQNYGYTF,TGTGCCAGTCATTATCGACCGGGACAGCAAAACTATGGCTACACCTTC
TRBJ2-2,NA,TRBV28,NA,CASSLLKRTGELFF,TGTGCCAGCAGTTTATTAAAGCGAACCGGGGAGCTGTTTTTT
TRBJ2-2,TRBD2,TRBV4-1,few,CASSHRTSGEGELFF,TGCGCCAGCAGCCATAGGACTAGCGGGGAGGGGGAGCTGTTTTTT
TRBJ2-7,TRBD2,TRBV7-8,NA,CASPRGGATYEQYF,TGTGCCTCTCCTCGGGGGGGGGCGACCTACGAGCAGTACTTC
TRBJ1-4,NA,TRBV30,once,CAWSSAREKLFF,TGTGCCTGGAGCAGCGCACGTGAAAAACTGTTTTTT
TRBJ2-7,NA,TRBV11-2,NA,CASSLGRGPGYSYEQYF,TGTGCCAGCAGCTTAGGGCGGGGACCCGGGTATTCCTACGAGCAGTACTTC
TRBJ2-5,NA,TRBV7-9,NA,CASSLEFRGRETQYF,TGTGCCAGCAGCTTAGAATTCAGGGGGAGGGAGACCCAGTACTTC
TRBJ1-1,NA,TRBV4-3,NA,CASSQDSENTEAFF,TGCGCCAGCAGCCAAGATTCAGAGAACACTGAAGCTTTCTTT
TRBJ1-1,NA,TRBV25-1,NA,CASTDSYTEAFF,TGTGCCAGCACAGACTCTTACACTGAAGCTTTCTTT
TRBJ1-3,TRBD1,TRBV19,NA,CASMETGGYTIYF,TGTGCCAGTATGGAGACAGGGGGGTACACCATATATTTT
TRBJ2-2,TRBD1,TRBV29-1,NA,CSAPTGPGELFF,TGCAGCGCCCCGACAGGGCCCGGGGAGCTGTTTTTT
TRBJ2-7,TRBD1,TRBV2,NA,CASGTGGIYEQYF,TGTGCCAGTGGGACAGGGGGCATCTACGAGCAGTACTTC
TRBJ2-2,TRBD2,TRBV19,NA,CASNDPGLASGELFF,TGTGCCAGTAACGACCCGGGACTAGCGTCCGGGGAGCTGTTTTTT
TRBJ1-4,NA,TRBV4-1,NA,CASSQEGYRGRAEKLFF,TGCGCCAGCAGCCAAGAGGGGTATCGGGGGAGAGCAGAAAAACTGTTTTTT
TRBJ1-2,NA,TRBV10-3,NA,CAIKTQGGYTF,TGTGCCATCAAAACACAGGGCGGCTACACCTTC
TRBJ1-1,NA,TRBV30,NA,CAWKPPFRENTEAFF,TGTGCCTGGAAACCCCCATTCAGGGAGAACACTGAAGCTTTCTTT
TRBJ2-1,TRBD1,TRBV11-1,NA,CAAENTGDNEQFF,TGTGCCGCGGAGAATACAGGGGACAATGAGCAGTTCTTC
TRBJ2-3,NA,TRBV7-2,NA,CASSASRDSDTQYF,TGTGCCAGCAGCGCGAGCCGGGACTCAGATACGCAGTATTTT
TRBJ1-6,NA,TRBV23-1,NA,CASSKGSGGNGGSPLHF,TGCGCCAGCAGCAAGGGGTCTGGAGGGAATGGAGGTTCACCCCTCCACTTT
TRBJ2-7,TRBD1,TRBV5-1,NA,CASSGDRGLYEQYF,TGCGCCAGCTCGGGGGACAGGGGTCTGTACGAGCAGTACTTC
TRBJ1-4,TRBD1,TRBV3-1/TRBV3-2,NA,CASSHGGPGTGSEKLFF,TGTGCCAGCAGCCATGGGGGGCCGGGGACAGGGAGTGAAAAACTGTTTTTT
TRBJ1-1,TRBD1,TRBV11-2,NA,CASSLLGQGPEAFF,TGTGCCAGCAGCTTACTCGGACAGGGCCCTGAAGCTTTCTTT
TRBJ1-5,TRBD1,TRBV11-2,NA,CASSRSGTGNQPQHF,TGTGCCAGCAGCCGTTCAGGGACAGGAAATCAGCCCCAGCATTTT
TRBJ1-2,NA,TRBV2,once,CASSETEVYGYTF,TGTGCCAGCAGTGAGACAGAAGTATATGGCTACACCTTC
TRBJ2-2,TRBD1,TRBV3-1/TRBV3-2,NA,CASSQIGTAVRTGELFF,TGTGCCAGCAGCCAGATAGGGACAGCTGTTCGCACCGGGGAGCTGTTTTTT
TRBJ1-2,TRBD1,TRBV7-3,many,CASSPGQGGGYTF,TGTGCCAGCAGCCCAGGACAGGGAGGGGGCTACACCTTC
TRBJ2-3,NA,TRBV6-5,NA,CAIRSEGGTDTQYF,TGTGCCATCCGAAGTGAGGGGGGCACAGATACGCAGTATTTT